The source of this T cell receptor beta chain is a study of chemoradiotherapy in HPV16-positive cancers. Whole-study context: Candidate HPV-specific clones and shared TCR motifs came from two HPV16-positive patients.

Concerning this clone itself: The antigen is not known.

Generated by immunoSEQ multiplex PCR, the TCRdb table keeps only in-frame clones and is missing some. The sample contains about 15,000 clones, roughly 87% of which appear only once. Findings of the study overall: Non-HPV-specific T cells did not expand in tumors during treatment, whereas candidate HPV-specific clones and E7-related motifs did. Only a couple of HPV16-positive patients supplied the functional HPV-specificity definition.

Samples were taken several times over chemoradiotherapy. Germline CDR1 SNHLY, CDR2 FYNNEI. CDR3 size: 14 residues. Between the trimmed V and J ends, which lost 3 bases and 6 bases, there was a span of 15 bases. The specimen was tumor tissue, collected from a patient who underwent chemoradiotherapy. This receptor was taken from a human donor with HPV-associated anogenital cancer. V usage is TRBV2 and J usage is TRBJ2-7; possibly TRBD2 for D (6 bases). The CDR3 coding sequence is TGTGCCAGCAGTGAGGGGACGGCGGGACTCGAGCAGTACTTC. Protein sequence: CASSEGTAGLEQYF.